The next 14 T cell receptor beta chains were all read from a single sample in a study of T-cell reconstitution after alpha-beta-depleted transplantation in children. Preparation of the TCRbeta library was carried out with unique molecular identifiers. Each CDR3 protein is one row after TCRdb ran MiXCR on the PCR reads. The sample lists approximately 91,000 distinct CDR3 sequences; approximately 8.4% were seen once. Source: PBMCs from the stem cell graft donor, taken from the stem cell graft. The origin of the receptors is a human donor who donated a stem cell graft to a child with congenital amegakaryocytic thrombocytopenia.

This clonotype was counted many times. The chain carries TRBV5-1 and TRBJ2-5; 10 positions match TRBD2. Germline trimming cut 0 bases from V and 5 bases from J; bases unmatched to any gene: 7. This CDR3 region has 16 residues. The germline V gene has CDR1 SGHRS and CDR2 YFSETQ. As DNA, the CDR3 is TGCGCCAGCAGCTTGGCGGTAGCGGGAGGTGTCGAGACCCAGTACTTC. It specifies CASSLAVAGGVETQYF.

The rearrangement joins TRBV20-1 to TRBJ2-1; D call uncertain. Germline V lookup: CDR1 DFQATT, CDR2 SNEGSKA (reference sequence). V gave up 6 bases and J gave up 7 bases, with 16 bases separating them. The CDR3 contains 13 residues. The DNA of the CDR3 is TGCAGTGCCCCCCCGACTCTCGGGAATGAGCAGTTCTTC. Encoded protein: CSAPPTLGNEQFF.

Ten or more counts support this clonotype. The chain uses TRBV5-1 and TRBJ2-3; 8 bases agree with TRBD2. The trim removed 7 bases at V and 5 bases at J, leaving 12 bases unmatched. The CDR3 covers 15 residues. Germline CDR1 SGHRS, CDR2 YFSETQ. The CDR3 nucleotides are TGCGCCAGCTCAGAGCGGGAGCGCGGTATAGATACGCAGTATTTT. It yields the protein CASSERERGIDTQYF. The full variable domain, in which reference TRBV5-1 and TRBJ2-3 provide the parts outside the CDR3, is KAGVTQTPRYLIKTRGQQVTLSCSPISGHRSVSWYQQTPGQGLQFLFEYFSETQRNKGNFPGRFSGRQFSNSRSEMNVSTLELGDSALYLCASSERERGIDTQYFGPGTRLTVL.

This clonotype was seen repeatedly, ten times or more. The rearrangement links TRBV7-2 to TRBJ2-1; the D gene could be TRBD1 or TRBD2 (5 bases each). From germline, CDR1 is SGHTA and CDR2 FQGNSA. V was shortened by 5 bases and J by 2 bases, with 13 bases between the two germline ends. CDR3 size: 15 residues. DNA of the CDR3: TGTGCCAGCAGCCCAGGGAGAGCCACCTACAATGAGCAGTTCTTC. It codes for CASSPGRATYNEQFF.

This clonotype was recorded at least ten times. The rearrangement uses TRBV7-9 and TRBJ1-2; a possible D gene is TRBD1 (6 bases). The CDR3 is 15 residues long. The V and J ends lost 2 bases and 2 bases respectively, with 12 bases between them. Germline V CDR1 and CDR2: SEHNR, FQNEAQ (reference sequence). The CDR3 coding sequence is TGTGCCAGCAGCTTACATGGTCAGGGGAACTATGGCTACACCTTC. Translating it yields CASSLHGQGNYGYTF.

This clonotype has ten or more counts. For the CDR3, the DNA is TGTGCCAGCAGCCCCTTCAGGGGTTCAGCACTAGCGGGAGGATGGGAGACCCAGTACTTC. Protein sequence: CASSPFRGSALAGGWETQYF. The chain is built from TRBV3-1 and TRBJ2-5; 12 bases line up with TRBD2. Trimming took 4 bases from V and 5 from J; bases not matched to a gene: 20. CDR1 is LGHDT, CDR2 YNNKEL, per germline (reference sequence). This CDR3 has 20 residues.

At least ten counts were recorded for this clonotype. The CDR3 sequence: CSARDEVYEQYF. In nucleotides, the CDR3 is TGCAGTGCTAGAGACGAGGTCTACGAGCAGTACTTC. The genes are TRBV20-1 and TRBJ2-7; D call uncertain. The CDR3 length is 12 residues. Trimming pared 0 bases from V and 3 bases from J, leaving 6 bases between. Germline CDR1 is DFQATT and CDR2 is SNEGSKA (reference sequence).

As for this clonotype: One end of the junction is discordant with germline, which a read error may explain. The V gene is TRBV11-2, the J gene TRBJ2-2, with D possibly being TRBD1 or TRBD2 (5 bases each). Per the germline V gene, CDR1 is SGHAT and CDR2 is FQNNGV. This CDR3 region has 14 residues. The CDR3: CASSFLKGSGELFF. The CDR3 nucleotides read TGTGCCAGCAGCTTCCTAAAGGGGTCCGGGGAGCTGTTTTTC.

This clonotype was detected many times. The chain combines TRBV29-1 with TRBJ2-1; D remains ambiguous. The CDR3 sequence is 13 residues long. Trimming left V 3 bases short and J 7 bases short, with 13 bases between. Germline values: CDR1 SQVTM, CDR2 ANQGSEA. The CDR3 region has the DNA TGCAGCGTTGAGGCTACTACCTCTAATGAGCAGTTCTTC. Its protein product is CSVEATTSNEQFF.

In this sample, this clonotype turned up many times. J is TRBJ2-3 and V is TRBV6-5, with TRBD2 identical over 14 bases. The V and J ends lost 6 bases and 2 bases, in that order; junction bases with no gene match: 1. The CDR3 runs 15 residues. The germline V gene has CDR1 MNHEY and CDR2 SVGAGI. The CDR3, as DNA: TGTGCCAGCAGGGGACTAGCGGGGGCCACAGATACGCAGTATTTT. Translation: CASRGLAGATDTQYF.

Ten or more counts support this clonotype. CDR3 loop: CASSLDDNSYEQYF. CDR3 nucleotide sequence: TGTGCCAGCAGCTTGGACGACAACTCCTACGAGCAGTACTTC. The rearrangement links TRBV5-6 to TRBJ2-7; D unresolved. Trimming stripped 0 bases from V and 0 bases from J, with 7 bases between. The CDR3 runs to 14 residues. CDR1 is SGHDT and CDR2 is YYEEEE in the germline V gene.

This clonotype was found many times. This chain connects TRBV24-1 to TRBJ1-2; 8 bases are a match to TRBD1. There are 14 residues in the CDR3. The V and J ends lost 6 bases and 6 bases, in that order; junction bases with no gene match: 8. Looked up from germline, CDR1 is KGHDR and CDR2 is SFDVKD. The CDR3: CATSRSTGEHGYTF. The CDR3, as DNA: TGTGCCACCAGTAGGTCGACAGGGGAACATGGCTACACCTTC.

This clonotype was counted ten times or more. The chain recombines TRBV20-1 with TRBJ2-1; D ambiguous. The CDR3 loop spans 13 amino acids. CDR1 is DFQATT, CDR2 SNEGSKA, per germline (reference sequence). Trimming pared 3 bases from V and 7 bases from J, leaving 13 bases between. CDR3 loop: CSASLVRRNEQFF. The DNA of the CDR3 is TGCAGTGCTAGTCTCGTTAGAAGGAATGAGCAGTTCTTC.

This clonotype was counted between two and nine times. The CDR3 reads CASSSLGFANTGELFF. The CDR3 coding sequence is TGTGCCAGCAGCTCCCTGGGGTTTGCGAACACCGGGGAGCTGTTTTTT. The chain uses TRBV27 and TRBJ2-2, with D unclear. The germline V gene encodes CDR1 MNHEY and CDR2 SMNVEV (reference sequence). V was pared by 6 bases and J by 0 bases, with 14 bases between. The CDR3 runs 16 residues.